The 28 T cell receptor beta chains below were found in one sample sequenced in a study of OX40 agonist ivuxolimab in advanced cancers. Profiled with immunoSEQ multiplex PCR; TCRdb holds only in-frame clones, not every one. The table shows over 70,000 clones, with just under 90% occurring only once. Sequencing was performed on CD4+ or CD8+ T cells sorted from blood, taken in a trial of the OX40 agonist ivuxolimab. Every receptor here comes from an adult with an advanced solid tumor such as melanoma, head and neck, liver or kidney cancer.

The rearrangement joins TRBV29-1 to TRBJ2-1; 7 bases are shared with TRBD2. The germline CDR1 and CDR2 sequences are SQVTM and ANQGSEA. The CDR3 totals 15 residues. Trimming at V came to 7 bases and at J to 0 bases, leaving 9 bases not matched to a gene. The CDR3 coding sequence is TGCAGCGCTGGGTGGGGCGGGAGCTCCTACAATGAGCAGTTCTTC. It specifies CSAGWGGSSYNEQFF.

The V gene is TRBV7-9, the J gene TRBJ1-2, with TRBD1 matching 9 bases. Trimming took 1 base from V and 4 from J; bases not matched to a gene: 7. From germline, CDR1 is SEHNR and CDR2 FQNEAQ (reference sequence). This CDR3 has 16 residues. Here the CDR3 DNA reads TGTGCCAGCAGCTTAGAGGGGGACAGGGTACTCTATGGCTACACCTTC. Translation: CASSLEGDRVLYGYTF.

This chain joins TRBV28 and TRBJ2-7, with D perhaps TRBD1 or TRBD2 (5 bases each). V was cut by 8 bases and J by 4 bases, with 18 bases left in between. Germline V CDR1 and CDR2: MDHEN, SYDVKM. The CDR3 sequence is 14 residues long. This CDR3 is CASVRDVLDYEQYF. DNA of the CDR3: TGTGCCAGCGTCCGGGACGTCCTAGATTACGAGCAGTACTTC.

V and J are TRBV11-3 and TRBJ2-3, with D possibly TRBD1 on 5 matching bases. V was shortened by 4 bases and J by 6 bases, with 14 bases between the two germline ends. The CDR3 is 14 residues long. The germline V gene has CDR1 SGHNT and CDR2 YENEEA. This CDR3 is CASSSSSQGDTQYF. The CDR3 DNA is TGTGCCAGCAGCTCATCCTCCCAGGGTGATACGCAGTATTTT.

The rearrangement joins TRBV6-6 to TRBJ1-2; 9 nucleotides align to TRBD1. With 6 bases clipped from V and 0 bases from J, the junction kept 5 bases outside the gene matches. The CDR3 sequence is 15 residues long. Germline lookup yields CDR1 MNHNY and CDR2 SVGAGI (reference sequence). CDR3 nucleotides: TGTGCCAGCAGGTCCGGGACAGGGTCTAACTATGGCTACACCTTC. It translates to CASRSGTGSNYGYTF.

The V call is TRBV5-1, the J call TRBJ1-1, with D unclear. The CDR3 spans 14 residues. Germline CDR1 reads SGHRS; CDR2 reads YFSETQ. Between the trimmed V and J ends, which lost 1 base and 5 bases, there was a span of 12 bases. As DNA, the CDR3 is TGCGCCAGCAGCTTGACGGAGGAGAGGACTGAAGCTTTCTTT. It specifies CASSLTEERTEAFF.

This clone has more than one count but fewer than ten. This chain connects TRBV30 to TRBJ1-1; no firm D call. The CDR3 loop spans 11 amino acids. Trimming cost V 3 bases and J 6 bases, with 8 bases left between them. Germline CDR1 GTSNPN, CDR2 SVGIG (reference sequence). CDR3 sequence reads: CAWRLMAEAFF. CDR3 in DNA: TGTGCCTGGAGGCTTATGGCTGAAGCTTTCTTT.

The chain recombines TRBV5-1 with TRBJ2-7; 12 bases fit TRBD1. The CDR3 length is 14 residues. After removal of 6 bases from V and 6 bases from J, the junction contained 7 bases not matched to a gene. Germline CDR1 and CDR2: SGHRS and YFSETQ. CDR3 amino acids: CASKLGQGASEQYF. The CDR3 DNA is TGCGCCAGCAAATTGGGACAGGGGGCCTCCGAGCAGTACTTC.

The J gene is TRBJ2-7, the V gene TRBV29-1; tentative D call: TRBD2 (6 bases). The CDR3 runs 13 residues. The V end was cut by 4 bases, the J end by 0 bases, with 10 bases between. Germline CDR1 and CDR2: SQVTM and ANQGSEA. The CDR3 DNA reads as TGCAGCGTTGGTGGGGGGAGCTCCTACGAGCAGTACTTC. Translated, it gives CSVGGGSSYEQYF.

This clone was observed a single time. The same CDR3 also results from other DNA sequences found in this sample. This rearrangement joins TRBV7-9 to TRBJ1-1; no definite D call. There are 13 residues in the CDR3. V dropped 2 bases and J dropped 3 bases, with 7 bases sitting between them. Looked up from germline, CDR1 is SEHNR and CDR2 is FQNEAQ (reference sequence). CDR3 amino acids: CASSLTGYTEAFF. DNA for the CDR3: TGTGCCAGCAGCTTAACGGGGTACACTGAAGCTTTCTTT.

V is TRBV7-2 and J is TRBJ2-7; D might be TRBD2 (7 bases). The CDR3 is 15 residues long. The germline V gene encodes CDR1 SGHTA and CDR2 FQGNSA. Trimming stripped 1 base from V and 4 bases from J, with 14 bases between. This CDR3 is CASSLEAGGLYEQYF. CDR3 DNA: TGTGCCAGCAGCTTAGAAGCCGGGGGGCTATACGAGCAGTACTTC.

J is TRBJ2-2 and V is TRBV30; 8 nucleotides match TRBD2. Germline V gives CDR1 GTSNPN, CDR2 SVGIG (reference sequence). The V segment lost 5 bases and the J segment 5 bases; nucleotides outside the gene matches: 7. The CDR3 covers 14 residues. The CDR3 spells CAWAAGARTGELFF. DNA for the CDR3: TGTGCCTGGGCAGCGGGAGCTCGGACCGGGGAGCTGTTTTTT. The full variable domain, its missing parts supplied by reference TRBV30 and TRBJ2-2, is SQTIHQWPATLVQPVGSPLSLECTVEGTSNPNLYWYRQAAGRGLQLLFYSVGIGQISSEVPQNLSASRPQDRQFILSSKKLLLSDSGFYLCAWAAGARTGELFFGEGSRLTVL.

The chain uses TRBV19 and TRBJ2-7; 10 bases are a match to TRBD2. The CDR3 spans 15 residues. The germline V gene has CDR1 LNHDA and CDR2 SQIVND (reference sequence). Trimming at V came to 6 bases and at J to 2 bases, leaving 7 bases not matched to a gene. The CDR3 reads CASSNGLAATYEQYF. In DNA, the CDR3 is TGTGCCAGTAGCAACGGACTAGCGGCTACCTACGAGCAGTACTTC.

V and J are TRBV5-4 and TRBJ2-1, with D possibly matching TRBD2 (5 bases). Germline V CDR1 and CDR2: SGHNT, YYREEE (reference sequence). Trimming pared 1 base from V and 9 bases from J, leaving 8 bases between. This CDR3 contains 12 residues. CDR3 sequence reads: CASSLFGGEQFF. As DNA, the CDR3 is TGTGCCAGCAGCTTGTTTGGAGGTGAGCAGTTCTTC.

The chain employs TRBV7-9 and TRBJ2-2; 15 nucleotides match TRBD2. Germline V gives CDR1 SEHNR, CDR2 FQNEAQ (reference sequence). The ends lost 4 bases at V and 6 bases at J; junction bases unmatched: 6. This CDR3 spans 17 amino acids. CDR3 sequence (DNA): TGTGCCAGCAGCTCGATGGGACTAGCGGGAGGAGCCGGGGAGCTGTTTTTT. Amino acids: CASSSMGLAGGAGELFF.

The chain has TRBV27 and TRBJ2-7; TRBD2 agrees at 13 bases. The CDR3 totals 15 residues. J was trimmed by 0 bases and V by 7 bases; bases with no gene match: 3. Germline V gives CDR1 MNHEY, CDR2 SMNVEV (reference sequence). The CDR3: CASTGLAGSSYEQYF. For the CDR3, the DNA is TGTGCCAGCACGGGACTAGCGGGATCCTCCTACGAGCAGTACTTC.

The V and J genes are TRBV5-1 and TRBJ2-1; 10 bases fit TRBD1. With 4 bases clipped from V and 8 bases from J, the junction kept 12 bases outside the gene matches. This CDR3 is built from 16 residues. The germline CDR1 and CDR2 sequences are SGHRS and YFSETQ. The CDR3 DNA is TGCGCCAGCAGCCCTTGGACAGGGGGAAACAGGGATGAGCAGTTCTTC. Residues: CASSPWTGGNRDEQFF. Supplemented by reference TRBV5-1 and TRBJ2-1, the full variable domain reads KAGVTQTPRYLIKTRGQQVTLSCSPISGHRSVSWYQQTPGQGLQFLFEYFSETQRNKGNFPGRFSGRQFSNSRSEMNVSTLELGDSALYLCASSPWTGGNRDEQFFGPGTRLTVL.

This clone was seen only once. The V gene is TRBV7-9, the J gene TRBJ2-2; D unclear. Per germline, CDR1 SEHNR and CDR2 FQNEAQ (reference sequence). The CDR3 is made up of 12 amino acids. V was trimmed by 2 bases and J by 8 bases, leaving 6 bases between them. CDR3 DNA: TGTGCCAGCAGCTTACCCTTAGGGGAGCTGTTTTTT. Translated: CASSLPLGELFF.

V usage is TRBV2 and J usage is TRBJ1-2; D gene ambiguous. Germline V gene sequence: CDR1 SNHLY, CDR2 FYNNEI. This CDR3 is built from 15 residues. V was pared by 0 bases and J by 2 bases, with 10 bases between. The CDR3 spells CASSEAQITNYGYTF. CDR3 in DNA: TGTGCCAGCAGTGAAGCACAGATTACCAACTATGGCTACACCTTC.

The gene calls are TRBV4-1 and TRBJ2-5; a possible D gene is TRBD2 (6 bases). Deletions cut 1 base from V and 5 bases from J, with 11 bases between. CDR3 size: 14 residues. Germline-derived CDR1 and CDR2 are MGHRA and YSYEKL. The chain's CDR3 is CASSQVPSVETQYF. The CDR3 DNA reads TGCGCCAGCAGCCAAGTTCCTAGCGTTGAGACCCAGTACTTC.

The rearrangement uses TRBV10-3 and TRBJ2-5, with a tentative D call TRBD2 (6 bases). V lost 3 bases and J 5 bases, leaving 13 bases between the germline ends. The CDR3 totals 14 residues. The germline CDR1 and CDR2 sequences are ENHRY and SYGVKD. CDR3 in amino acids: CAISDPRSGETQYF. The CDR3 region has the DNA TGTGCCATCAGTGACCCCCGAAGCGGGGAGACCCAGTACTTC.

There are a few counts of this clone. This chain connects TRBV30 to TRBJ2-1; TRBD2 is a possible D gene (6 bases). CDR1 and CDR2 from the germline V gene are GTSNPN and SVGIG (reference sequence). The CDR3 covers 14 residues. V lost 4 bases and J lost 1, with 11 bases in between. The CDR3 is CAWNAGGSYNEQFF. CDR3 in DNA: TGTGCCTGGAACGCCGGGGGTTCCTACAATGAGCAGTTCTTC.

The chain recombines TRBV10-3 with TRBJ1-3, with no clear D. Trimming stripped 6 bases from V and 0 bases from J, with 9 bases between. Germline V gives CDR1 ENHRY, CDR2 SYGVKD. The CDR3 is made up of 14 amino acids. The CDR3 spells CAIRETISGNTIYF. The CDR3 DNA reads TGTGCCATCAGGGAGACCATCTCTGGAAACACCATATATTTT.

This clone was found once. This chain uses TRBV5-4 with TRBJ2-7, with 7 bases matching TRBD2. This CDR3 has 15 residues. After removal of 0 bases from V and 3 bases from J, the junction contained 6 bases not matched to a gene. The germline gives CDR1 SGHNT, CDR2 YYREEE (reference sequence). As DNA, the CDR3 is TGTGCCAGCAGCTTGGGTACTAGCGCGTACTACGAGCAGTACTTC. It specifies CASSLGTSAYYEQYF.

The gene calls are TRBV19 and TRBJ2-7; D perhaps matches TRBD1 (5 bases). V lost 7 bases and J lost 3, with 25 bases in between. The CDR3 covers 17 residues. Germline CDR1 and CDR2: LNHDA and SQIVND (reference sequence). CDR3 residues: CASTPPWGLICFYEQYF. CDR3 DNA sequence: TGTGCCAGTACTCCGCCGTGGGGCCTAATCTGCTTCTACGAGCAGTACTTC.

This clone was seen more than once but under ten times. The rearrangement joins TRBV7-9 to TRBJ1-1; possible D gene TRBD1, 5 bases. V lost 4 bases to trimming and J lost 0 bases, with 12 bases between them. Per the germline V gene, CDR1 is SEHNR and CDR2 is FQNEAQ (reference sequence). The CDR3 spans 15 residues. CDR3 loop: CASSSRTQMNTEAFF. In DNA, the CDR3 is TGTGCCAGCAGCTCCCGGACACAAATGAACACTGAAGCTTTCTTT.

The chain is built from TRBV6-6 and TRBJ2-5; possibly TRBD2 for D (6 bases). CDR1 MNHNY and CDR2 SVGAGI come from the germline V gene (reference sequence). Trimming removed 7 bases from V and 3 bases from J, with 21 bases in between. The CDR3 is 16 amino acids. CDR3 nucleotides: TGTGCCAGCAATCCGGCGGGCGGGATAAGCAAAGAGACCCAGTACTTC. Amino acid sequence: CASNPAGGISKETQYF.

The V and J genes are TRBV19 and TRBJ1-1; no clear D gene. V was clipped by 10 bases and J by 4 bases, with 28 bases between them. The CDR3 length is 17 residues. Germline V lookup: CDR1 LNHDA, CDR2 SQIVND (reference sequence). The CDR3 reads CATTAGPGASTGTEAFF. The CDR3 nucleotides read TGTGCCACCACAGCAGGCCCGGGAGCCTCGACGGGCACTGAAGCTTTCTTT.